One sample yielded the 31 T cell receptor beta chains listed below, sequenced in a study of technical replicates of blood from a handful of donors. Profiling relied on immunoSEQ multiplex PCR, and the TCRdb table lists in-frame clones only, not all of them. The sample lists about 70,000 clones; about 94% were seen once. The sequenced sample was T cells isolated from PBMCs. The receptors come from a human donor in good health.

The chain joins TRBV5-1 to TRBJ2-1, with 12 bases that match TRBD2. Germline CDR1 is SGHRS and CDR2 is YFSETQ. The CDR3 is 15 amino acids. J was trimmed by 2 bases and V by 9 bases; bases with no gene match: 6. The CDR3 DNA reads TGCGCCACCAAACTAGCGGGAGGTCCCTACAATGAGCAGTTCTTC. Translating gives CATKLAGGPYNEQFF.

The chain employs TRBV4-3 and TRBJ1-2, with D perhaps matching TRBD1 (5 bases). V lost 1 base and J lost 7, with 16 bases in between. Germline-derived CDR1 and CDR2 are LGHNA and YSLEER. This CDR3 contains 15 residues. CDR3 sequence (DNA): TGCGCCAGCAGCCAAGCGTTGGGCAGGGCAGCTGGCTACACCTTC. The encoded protein is CASSQALGRAAGYTF.

V gene TRBV4-1 combines with J gene TRBJ2-3, with a possible D match to TRBD1 (6 bases). CDR1 and CDR2 from the germline V gene are MGHRA and YSYEKL. The CDR3 is 15 residues long. The germline V and J ends were trimmed by 4 bases and 2 bases, with 13 bases remaining between them. CDR3 DNA: TGCGCCAGCAGCCCGATAACAGGGTCCACAGATACGCAGTATTTT. Translating gives CASSPITGSTDTQYF.

The chain combines TRBV5-3 with TRBJ1-1; D is unclear. TRBV5-3 is flagged as an ORF with uncertain function. The CDR3 is 12 amino acids. V lost 1 base, J lost 8 bases, and 9 bases lay in between. The CDR3 spells CARSLSEAEAFF. The CDR3 DNA reads TGTGCCAGAAGCTTGTCCGAGGCGGAAGCTTTCTTT.

This rearrangement joins TRBV6-1 to TRBJ2-7; 7 bases agree with TRBD2. The junction had 10 bases not matched to a gene; V was cut back by 2 bases and J by 3 bases. Per germline, CDR1 MNHNS and CDR2 SASEGT. This CDR3 is built from 16 residues. The chain's CDR3 is CASSESLGLDIYEQYF. CDR3 nucleotides: TGTGCCAGCAGTGAATCTCTCGGACTAGATATCTACGAGCAGTACTTC.

V is TRBV27 and J is TRBJ1-5; D ambiguous. V lost 1 base and J lost 2, with 9 bases in between. Looked up from germline, CDR1 is MNHEY and CDR2 is SMNVEV (reference sequence). CDR3 length equals 15 residues. In DNA, the CDR3 is TGTGCCAGCAGTTTATGGGCCGGGGGCAATCAGCCCCAGCATTTT. Translated, it gives CASSLWAGGNQPQHF.

V usage is TRBV9 and J usage is TRBJ1-1; D not certain. This CDR3 comprises 16 residues. Germline V lookup: CDR1 SGDLS, CDR2 YYNGEE. Trimming took off 0 bases at V and 0 bases at J, with 12 bases between the two ends. CDR3 loop: CASSVVRFGMNTEAFF. Written as DNA, the CDR3 is TGTGCCAGCAGCGTAGTTCGGTTCGGTATGAACACTGAAGCTTTCTTT. The full variable domain, completed using reference TRBV9 and TRBJ1-1, is DSGVTQTPKHLITATGQRVTLRCSPRSGDLSVYWYQQSLDQGLQFLIQYYNGEERAKGNILERFSAQQFPDLHSELNLSSLELGDSALYFCASSVVRFGMNTEAFFGQGTRLTVV.

V gene TRBV27 combines with J gene TRBJ2-1; D remains ambiguous. V lost 5 bases and J lost 0, with 5 bases in between. The germline CDR1 and CDR2 sequences are MNHEY and SMNVEV (reference sequence). The CDR3 loop spans 13 amino acids. The CDR3 region is CASSLSSYNEQFF. The DNA of the CDR3 is TGTGCCAGCAGTCTCAGCTCCTACAATGAGCAGTTCTTC.

The chain employs TRBV19 and TRBJ1-3; D is possibly TRBD1 (6 bases). The CDR3 sequence is 15 residues long. Germline V gives CDR1 LNHDA, CDR2 SQIVND (reference sequence). V dropped 8 bases and J dropped 0 bases, with 14 bases sitting between them. CDR3 sequence: CASGNDRSSGNTIYF. CDR3 nucleotides: TGTGCCAGTGGAAACGACAGGAGCTCTGGAAACACCATATATTTT.

V usage is TRBV2 and J usage is TRBJ2-1; 11 bases are shared with TRBD1. Germline lookup yields CDR1 SNHLY and CDR2 FYNNEI. The CDR3 loop spans 16 amino acids. V shed 4 bases, J shed 2 bases, and the junction held 4 bases outside the gene matches. The CDR3 DNA follows: TGTGCCAGCAGTGCGGAGGGACAGGGGGCCTACAATGAGCAGTTCTTC. This sequence encodes CASSAEGQGAYNEQFF.

This chain joins TRBV5-6 and TRBJ1-1, with D possibly matching TRBD1 (5 bases). V was trimmed by 4 bases and J by 1 base, leaving 11 bases between them. The CDR3 is 14 residues long. Germline CDR1 is SGHDT and CDR2 is YYEEEE. The DNA for the CDR3 is TGTGCCAGCAGCGGGACTGTAAAGAACACTGAAGCTTTCTTT. Translated: CASSGTVKNTEAFF.

This rearrangement joins TRBV19 to TRBJ2-7; 9 positions match TRBD1. The trim removed 4 bases at V and 3 bases at J, leaving 4 bases unmatched. The germline gives CDR1 LNHDA, CDR2 SQIVND (reference sequence). CDR3 size: 14 residues. CDR3 sequence reads: CASSSRDRVYEQYF. The CDR3 DNA is TGTGCCAGTAGTAGCCGGGACAGGGTCTACGAGCAGTACTTC. Using reference TRBV19 and TRBJ2-7 for the parts outside the CDR3, the full variable domain is DGGITQSPKYLFRKEGQNVTLSCEQNLNHDAMYWYRQDPGQGLRLIYYSQIVNDFQKGDIAEGYSVSREKKESFPLTVTSAQKNPTAFYLCASSSRDRVYEQYFGPGTRLTVT.

The CDR3 DNA follows: TGTGCCAGCAGTCTACAGGGAACAACTAATGAAAAACTGTTTTTT. Translated: CASSLQGTTNEKLFF. The V call is TRBV2, the J call TRBJ1-4, with a weak D call TRBD1 (6 bases). V gave up 5 bases and J gave up 0 bases, with 10 bases separating them. Germline CDR1 and CDR2: SNHLY and FYNNEI. This CDR3 is 15 amino acids long.

The CDR3 sequence: CASRRTSSSEQYF. The CDR3 bases are TGTGCCAGCAGACGGACTAGCTCATCCGAGCAGTACTTC. This rearrangement joins TRBV5-6 to TRBJ2-7; the match to TRBD2 covers 8 bases. This CDR3 has 13 residues. Trimming took 5 bases from V and 6 from J; bases not matched to a gene: 7. Looked up from germline, CDR1 is SGHDT and CDR2 is YYEEEE.

The chain joins TRBV5-1 to TRBJ2-3; 8 bases line up with TRBD2. With 0 bases clipped from V and 4 bases from J, the junction kept 13 bases outside the gene matches. The germline gives CDR1 SGHRS, CDR2 YFSETQ. This CDR3 has 18 residues. CDR3 in DNA: TGCGCCAGCAGCTTGGGGAATTTAGGAACTAGCGGAGCAGATACGCAGTATTTT. It yields the protein CASSLGNLGTSGADTQYF.

CDR3: CASSLTLSNQPQHF. Here the CDR3 DNA reads TGTGCCAGCTCACTAACATTAAGCAATCAGCCCCAGCATTTT. The rearrangement uses TRBV18 and TRBJ1-5, with D hard to call. The CDR3 length is 14 residues. The V end was cut by 4 bases, the J end by 1 base, with 8 bases between. Germline assignment: CDR1 KGHSH and CDR2 LQKENI.

J is TRBJ2-7 and V is TRBV7-2; D is possibly TRBD1 (6 bases). Germline V CDR1 and CDR2: SGHTA, FQGNSA. Trimming shortened V by 5 bases and J by 4 bases, and 15 bases separated the two germline ends. The length of the CDR3 is 14 residues. CDR3 residues: CASSPDRNRYEQYF. As DNA, the CDR3 is TGTGCCAGCAGCCCGGACAGAAATAGGTACGAGCAGTACTTC.

This chain uses TRBV2 with TRBJ2-7; maybe TRBD1 (5 bases). Trimming left V 0 bases short and J 7 bases short, with 7 bases between. The CDR3 consists of 12 residues. Germline assignment: CDR1 SNHLY and CDR2 FYNNEI. The CDR3 sequence is CASSEAYREQYF. In DNA form, the CDR3 reads TGTGCCAGCAGTGAAGCGTACAGGGAGCAGTACTTC. Together with reference TRBV2 and TRBJ2-7, the CDR3 gives the full variable domain: EPEVTQTPSHQVTQMGQEVILRCVPISNHLYFYWYRQILGQKVEFLVSFYNNEISEKSEIFDDQFSVERPDGSNFTLKIRSTKLEDSAMYFCASSEAYREQYFGPGTRLTVT.

This clone was seen once. The rearrangement uses TRBV4-1 and TRBJ2-1, with 7 bases identical to TRBD2. Germline CDR1 and CDR2: MGHRA and YSYEKL. V shed 1 base and J 5 bases; nucleotides not matched to a gene: 5. The CDR3 is 15 residues long. This CDR3 is CASSQVAGANNEQFF. CDR3 nucleotides: TGCGCCAGCAGCCAAGTTGCGGGAGCCAACAATGAGCAGTTCTTC.

The rearrangement joins TRBV6-6 to TRBJ2-5; no reliable D call. Germline V gene lookup returns CDR1 MNHNY and CDR2 SVGAGI (reference sequence). Trimming took off 6 bases at V and 1 base at J, with 9 bases between the two ends. The CDR3 is made up of 13 amino acids. CDR3: CASSPLRQETQYF. For the CDR3, the DNA is TGTGCCAGCAGCCCCCTCCGCCAAGAGACCCAGTACTTC.

The rearrangement joins TRBV6-5 to TRBJ2-2, with D unresolved. The V end was cut by 4 bases, the J end by 5 bases, with 2 bases between. The CDR3 has 11 amino acids. Per germline, CDR1 MNHEY and CDR2 SVGAGI. The chain's CDR3 is CASSSTGELFF. The CDR3 nucleotides are TGTGCCAGCAGTTCAACCGGGGAGCTGTTTTTT.

This clone was recorded a few times. This chain connects TRBV14 to TRBJ1-5; D remains ambiguous. Germline lookup yields CDR1 SGHDN and CDR2 FVKESK. The CDR3 has 13 residues. V was clipped by 2 bases and J by 5 bases, with 7 bases between them. CDR3 region: CASSQSSDQPQHF. CDR3 sequence (DNA): TGTGCCAGCAGCCAATCTTCCGATCAGCCCCAGCATTTT.

The chain joins TRBV30 to TRBJ2-2, with D maybe TRBD2 (6 bases). CDR1 and CDR2 (germline): GTSNPN, SVGIG (reference sequence). Trimming removed 8 bases at V and 5 bases at J, with 12 bases between. The CDR3 length is 12 residues. As DNA, the CDR3 is TGTGCCCTAGGAGGGTATACCGGGGAGCTGTTTTTT. This encodes CALGGYTGELFF.

The CDR3 DNA follows: TGTGCCAGCAGGCTTCAGGGGTACGAGCAGTACTTC. Protein product: CASRLQGYEQYF. This chain joins TRBV2 and TRBJ2-7; the D gene is possibly TRBD1 (6 bases). V was shortened by 6 bases and J by 4 bases, with 10 bases between the two germline ends. Looked up from germline, CDR1 is SNHLY and CDR2 is FYNNEI. The CDR3 has 12 residues.

This sequence joins TRBV7-8 and TRBJ2-7, with 7 positions matching TRBD1. From germline, CDR1 is SGHVS and CDR2 FQNEAQ. The V and J ends lost 2 bases and 2 bases, in that order; junction bases with no gene match: 9. The CDR3 is 16 amino acids. The DNA of the CDR3 is TGTGCCAGCAGCTTATATCTGGGAACAGGGGCCTACGAGCAGTACTTC. This sequence encodes CASSLYLGTGAYEQYF.

The chain couples TRBV15 to TRBJ1-1; 8 nucleotides line up with TRBD1. J lost 7 bases, V lost 3 bases, and 7 bases had no gene match. From germline, CDR1 is LNHNV and CDR2 YYDKDF (reference sequence). The CDR3 is 14 amino acids. The CDR3 bases are TGTGCCACCAGCAGGGGCAGGGGGCCAGGTGAAGCTTTCTTT. Amino acids: CATSRGRGPGEAFF.

This clone was counted only a few times. The chain recombines TRBV9 with TRBJ2-6; D is ambiguous. V was shortened by 0 bases and J by 0 bases, with 7 bases between the two germline ends. This CDR3 comprises 16 residues. The germline V gene has CDR1 SGDLS and CDR2 YYNGEE. CDR3 nucleotide sequence: TGTGCCAGCAGCGTAGGTTCGGGCTCTGGGGCCAACGTCCTGACTTTC. Residues: CASSVGSGSGANVLTF.

The chain uses TRBV14 and TRBJ2-7, with D perhaps TRBD2 (6 bases). CDR1 and CDR2 from the germline V gene are SGHDN and FVKESK. This CDR3 has 15 residues. Between the trimmed V and J ends, which lost 3 bases and 0 bases, there was a span of 12 bases. The CDR3 region has the DNA TGTGCCAGCAGCCATTCCCCCGGGAGCTCCTACGAGCAGTACTTC. Its translation is CASSHSPGSSYEQYF.

The gene calls are TRBV29-1 and TRBJ2-7; 8 nucleotides line up with TRBD1. With V trimmed by 6 bases and J by 9 bases, 16 bases remained unmatched. Per the germline V gene, CDR1 is SQVTM and CDR2 is ANQGSEA. CDR3 length: 14 residues. CDR3 loop: CSVAGQGGTLRQYF. CDR3 nucleotides: TGCAGCGTGGCAGGACAGGGAGGAACTCTTAGGCAGTACTTC.

The chain joins TRBV6-1 to TRBJ2-7; 9 nucleotides align to TRBD1. The CDR3 runs to 13 residues. Germline V gene data show CDR1 as MNHNS and CDR2 as SASEGT. Trimming at V came to 4 bases and at J to 9 bases, leaving 7 bases not matched to a gene. The CDR3 DNA reads as TGTGCCAGCAGTGTCAGGACAGGGGTTGGGCAGTACTTC. It codes for CASSVRTGVGQYF.

The chain recombines TRBV5-4 with TRBJ2-7; D is perhaps TRBD1 (6 bases). Trimming stripped 3 bases from V and 5 bases from J, with 9 bases between. This CDR3 is 12 amino acids long. The germline gives CDR1 SGHNT, CDR2 YYREEE (reference sequence). The CDR3 DNA is TGTGCCAGCAGCTCCTGGACAGACGAGCAGTACTTC. Amino acid sequence: CASSSWTDEQYF. The complete variable domain, with remaining parts taken from reference TRBV5-4 and TRBJ2-7, reads ETGVTQSPTHLIKTRGQQVTLRCSSQSGHNTVSWYQQALGQGPQFIFQYYREEENGRGNFPPRFSGLQFPNYSSELNVNALELDDSALYLCASSSWTDEQYFGPGTRLTVT.